These 11 T cell receptor beta chains were sequenced from one sample in a study of cytomegalovirus exposure and HLA in healthy donors. The study ran its PCR with 60 Vbeta and 13 Jbeta primers. The protocol was immunoSEQ multiplex PCR, while the TCRdb copy is restricted to in-frame clones and leaves out a portion. This sample has roughly 220,000 clones, with 70% found just once. The sequenced sample consisted of PBMCs. These receptor sequences come from a man in his forties or fifties in good health and CMV-seropositive.

This clone came up a few times. This chain uses TRBV7-3 with TRBJ2-6; D unresolved. Germline loops: CDR1 SGHTA, CDR2 FQGTGA. The CDR3 is 15 residues long. V was shortened by 5 bases and J by 3 bases, with 11 bases between the two germline ends. The DNA of the CDR3 is TGTGCCAGCAGCCGTCTAGTTGGTGGGGCCAACGTCCTGACTTTC. Translating it yields CASSRLVGGANVLTF.

This clone was counted only a few times. The rearrangement uses TRBV6-6 and TRBJ1-1; D perhaps matches TRBD1 (6 bases). V shed 5 bases and J shed 2 bases, with 12 bases lying between them. This CDR3 is built from 14 residues. CDR1 is MNHNY, CDR2 SVGAGI, per germline (reference sequence). CDR3 DNA sequence: TGTGCCAGCAGTCGACCGGGACATAACACTGAAGCTTTCTTT. Its protein is CASSRPGHNTEAFF.

This rearrangement joins TRBV11-3 to TRBJ2-1, with TRBD1 matching 12 bases. The CDR3 consists of 16 residues. Germline V gives CDR1 SGHNT, CDR2 YENEEA. V shed 2 bases and J 8 bases; nucleotides not matched to a gene: 7. CDR3 sequence reads: CASSLTGTGGSDEQFF. The CDR3 DNA reads as TGTGCCAGCAGCTTAACCGGGACAGGGGGCTCGGATGAGCAGTTCTTC.

This clone was detected once. V and J are TRBV5-4 and TRBJ1-3; perhaps TRBD1 as D (6 bases). The CDR3 is made up of 15 amino acids. Trimming took off 0 bases at V and 4 bases at J, with 11 bases between the two ends. Germline-derived CDR1 and CDR2 are SGHNT and YYREEE (reference sequence). In DNA form, the CDR3 reads TGTGCCAGCAGCTTGGGCGCAGGGGTCGGAAACACCATATATTTT. Encoded protein: CASSLGAGVGNTIYF.

The chain carries TRBV11-2 and TRBJ2-5, with D perhaps matching TRBD1 (6 bases). Trimming removed 1 base from V and 1 base from J, with 16 bases in between. There are 17 residues in the CDR3. Germline CDR1 is SGHAT and CDR2 is FQNNGV. The CDR3 DNA reads TGTGCCAGCAGCTTAGTTGGGGGCCTGGACATCCAAGAGACCCAGTACTTC. Translation gives CASSLVGGLDIQETQYF.

The chain carries TRBV7-2 and TRBJ1-1; D perhaps matches TRBD1 (6 bases). The CDR3 has 14 amino acids. The ends were cut back, 3 bases at V and 2 bases at J, with 10 bases in the middle. In germline, CDR1 is SGHTA, CDR2 FQGNSA. CDR3 nucleotide sequence: TGTGCCAGCAGCTTCCCGGGACATAACACTGAAGCTTTCTTT. It is translated as CASSFPGHNTEAFF.

The chain's CDR3 is CASSFDRNEQFF. CDR3 DNA: TGTGCCAGCAGCTTCGACAGGAATGAGCAGTTCTTC. The rearrangement links TRBV7-9 to TRBJ2-1, with a possible D match to TRBD1 (6 bases). The ends were cut back, 3 bases at V and 7 bases at J, with 7 bases in the middle. In germline, CDR1 is SEHNR, CDR2 FQNEAQ (reference sequence). The CDR3 totals 12 residues. Based on the CDR3 plus reference TRBV7-9 and TRBJ2-1, the full variable domain is DTGVSQNPRHKITKRGQNVTFRCDPISEHNRLYWYRQTLGQGPEFLTYFQNEAQLEKSRLLSDRFSAERPKGSFSTLEIQRTEQGDSAMYLCASSFDRNEQFFGPGTRLTVL.

The chain is built from TRBV28 and TRBJ2-1, with TRBD2 as a possible D gene (7 bases). Germline CDR1 MDHEN, CDR2 SYDVKM. The CDR3 consists of 17 residues. The V and J ends lost 3 bases and 9 bases respectively, with 24 bases between them. The CDR3, as DNA: TGTGCCAGCAGTTTTTCTACCCTCCCGGGGGGCCGGGGTGAGCAGTTCTTC. This encodes CASSFSTLPGGRGEQFF.

The CDR3 protein is CASSIAPENTEAFF. The CDR3 DNA reads TGTGCCAGTAGTATAGCCCCAGAGAACACTGAAGCTTTCTTT. This chain links TRBV19 with TRBJ1-1; D gene unclear. V lost 1 base, J lost 1 base, and 7 bases lay in between. This CDR3 is built from 14 residues. The V gene's germline CDR1 is LNHDA and CDR2 SQIVND (reference sequence).

This chain joins TRBV6-1 and TRBJ2-6; D gene unclear. V shed 4 bases and J shed 3 bases, with 7 bases lying between them. Germline V gene sequence: CDR1 MNHNS, CDR2 SASEGT. The CDR3 has 14 residues. The CDR3 DNA follows: TGTGCCAGCAGTGCCTGGAGTGGGGCCAACGTCCTGACTTTC. Translation gives CASSAWSGANVLTF.

This clone was observed a single time. The CDR3 DNA is TGCGCCAGCAGCTTGGGCGAGAAATTCCAAGAGACCCAGTACTTC. It codes for CASSLGEKFQETQYF. V gene TRBV5-1 combines with J gene TRBJ2-5; D is uncertain. Germline V gene sequence: CDR1 SGHRS, CDR2 YFSETQ. V was shortened by 0 bases and J by 1 base, with 10 bases between the two germline ends. The CDR3 spans 15 residues.